These 11 T cell receptor beta chains originate from one sample sequenced in a study of T-cell reconstitution after alpha-beta-depleted transplantation in children. Preparing the TCRbeta library involved the use of unique molecular identifiers. One entry per CDR3 protein, called by TCRdb with MiXCR from the PCR reads. The table has roughly 180,000 distinct CDR3 sequences, 8.5% to 14% seen once; the top ten hold approximately 13%. Here the sequenced sample was PBMCs, taken before TCRalphabeta/CD19-depleted stem cell transplant. The receptors come from a boy between 2 and 10 years old with acute myeloid leukemia, due to receive a stem cell transplant.

This clonotype appeared many times. The chain uses TRBV29-1 and TRBJ1-5, with D unresolved. Trimming removed 7 bases from V and 2 bases from J, with 9 bases in between. The CDR3 sequence is 12 residues long. The germline V gene has CDR1 SQVTM and CDR2 ANQGSEA. The DNA for the CDR3 is TGCAGCGACTCGACTTGCAATCAGCCCCAGCATTTT. Translating gives CSDSTCNQPQHF.

For this clonotype: This may be a read error, as it is one base from a much larger clone. The rearrangement joins TRBV20-1 to TRBJ1-2; D not resolved. The CDR3 runs 13 residues. Germline CDR1 and CDR2: DFQATT and SNEGSKA (reference sequence). CDR3 DNA sequence: TGCAGTGCTAGAGTAGCGGGCAACTATGGCCACACCTTC. Translating gives CSARVAGNYGHTF.

This clonotype was counted ten times or more. The V call is TRBV28, the J call TRBJ2-7, with D perhaps assigned TRBD1 or TRBD2 (5 bases each). CDR1 is MDHEN and CDR2 is SYDVKM in the germline V gene. V was pared by 5 bases and J by 6 bases, with 11 bases between. The CDR3 runs 12 residues. CDR3 nucleotides: TGTGCCAGCAGTCAGGGACGGCCCGAGCAGTACTTC. Its protein is CASSQGRPEQYF.

This clonotype showed up many times. The rearrangement links TRBV27 to TRBJ2-1, with 7 bases lining up with TRBD1. The CDR3 is made up of 15 amino acids. J lost 2 bases, V lost 4 bases, and 5 bases had no gene match. In germline, CDR1 is MNHEY, CDR2 SMNVEV (reference sequence). The CDR3 coding sequence is TGTGCCAGCAGTTCCATCCAGGGGGCCTACAATGAGCAGTTCTTC. Protein sequence: CASSSIQGAYNEQFF.

This clonotype has at least ten counts. The junction departs from germline at one end; a sequencing error may be responsible. This rearrangement joins TRBV20-1 to TRBJ2-5; no reliable D call. Germline CDR1 is DFQATT and CDR2 is SNEGSKA (reference sequence). The CDR3 extends over 13 amino acids. CDR3 sequence reads: CSARPNTQGTQYF. CDR3 bases: TGCAGTGCAAGGCCCAACACACAAGGGACCCAGTACTTC.

This clonotype has just a few counts. The chain links TRBV7-2 to TRBJ2-1; D gene ambiguous. This CDR3 has 16 residues. Trimming took off 1 base at V and 8 bases at J, with 18 bases between the two ends. Germline V CDR1 and CDR2: SGHTA, FQGNSA. For the CDR3, the DNA is TGTGCCAGCAGCTTAGATAGCCGGATAACTACAGATGAGCAGTTCTTC. It is translated as CASSLDSRITTDEQFF.

This clonotype has at least ten counts. The chain is built from TRBV4-2 and TRBJ2-7, with 8 bases aligning to TRBD1. J gave up 0 bases and V 1 base, and 2 bases lay outside the gene matches. The CDR3 is 15 amino acids. Germline CDR1 is LGHNA and CDR2 is YNFKEQ. The chain's CDR3 is CASSQADRGSYEQYF. The CDR3 DNA is TGTGCCAGCAGCCAAGCTGACAGGGGCTCCTACGAGCAGTACTTC.

This clonotype showed up many times. The chain carries TRBV29-1 and TRBJ2-5; possibly TRBD2 for D (6 bases). The length of the CDR3 is 11 residues. Looked up from germline, CDR1 is SQVTM and CDR2 is ANQGSEA. Trimming left V 5 bases short and J 5 bases short, with 9 bases between. CDR3 coding DNA: TGCAGCGTTTGGGAGGAGGAGACCCAGTACTTC. It translates to CSVWEEETQYF.

This clonotype appeared many times. The J gene is TRBJ1-2, the V gene TRBV20-1; D gene uncertain. This CDR3 has 12 residues. The V gene lost 3 bases and the J gene lost 6 bases, with 11 bases spanning the gap. CDR1 is DFQATT, CDR2 SNEGSKA, per germline (reference sequence). The CDR3 here is CSASDLPNGYTF. In DNA form, the CDR3 reads TGCAGTGCTAGTGATTTACCTAATGGCTACACCTTC.

The gene calls are TRBV10-3 and TRBJ2-5, with unresolved D. V lost 9 bases and J 1 base, leaving 21 bases between the germline ends. Germline lookup yields CDR1 ENHRY and CDR2 SYGVKD. This CDR3 contains 16 residues. This chain's CDR3 is CAMGPGLICCQETQYF. CDR3 in DNA: TGTGCCATGGGCCCCGGGCTCATCTGCTGCCAAGAGACCCAGTACTTC.

This clonotype was observed at least ten times. This rearrangement joins TRBV12-5 to TRBJ2-2; D not resolved. CDR3 length equals 16 residues. The V and J ends lost 5 bases and 7 bases respectively, with 20 bases between them. Germline CDR1 and CDR2: LGHNT and FRNRAP. The CDR3 here is CASGLTSAPQGGELFF. The CDR3 bases are TGTGCTAGTGGTCTTACATCCGCCCCACAAGGCGGGGAGCTGTTTTTT.